Listed here are 10 T cell receptor beta chains from one sample, sequenced in a study. MiXCR was run by TCRdb on the 5' RACE reads, yielding one entry per CDR3 protein. The sample holds about 1,700 distinct CDR3 sequences, 8% seen once. Material: central memory T cells from blood PBMCs. The subset denotes: central memory CD4+ T cells. The receptors stem from a female donor with HIV.

This clonotype was seen more than once but under ten times. The chain employs TRBV21-1 and TRBJ1-1. TRBV21-1 is recorded as a pseudogene. CDR3 length: 14 residues. The DNA for the CDR3 is TGTGCCAGCAGCAAATTCGGCAAGAACACTGAAGCTTTCTTT. Its protein is CASSKFGKNTEAFF.

The J gene is TRBJ2-2, the V gene TRBV24-1; either TRBD1 or TRBD2 may supply D (7 bases each). Trimming cost V 1 base and J 4 bases, with 12 bases left between them. This CDR3 has 16 amino acids. Germline V CDR1 and CDR2: KGHDR, SFDVKD. CDR3 DNA sequence: TGTGCCACCAGTGATTTCAGGGGGGGCGGCACCGGGGAGCTGTTTTTT. Its protein product is CATSDFRGGGTGELFF.

In this sample, this clonotype is medium-sized. The chain couples TRBV7-6 to TRBJ2-4; possible D gene TRBD2, 6 bases. The CDR3 has 18 residues. The germline gives CDR1 SGHVS, CDR2 FNYEAQ. V dropped 2 bases and J dropped 4 bases, with 21 bases sitting between them. The DNA for the CDR3 is TGTGCCAGCAGCTTATCTTCCGGCAGAGGAGGGGCTAAAAACATTCAGTACTTC. This codes for CASSLSSGRGGAKNIQYF.

This clonotype showed up just a few times. The chain combines TRBV10-3 with TRBJ2-7; the D gene is possibly TRBD2 (6 bases). Per the germline V gene, CDR1 is ENHRY and CDR2 is SYGVKD. V was pared by 2 bases and J by 6 bases, with 14 bases between. The CDR3 loop spans 14 amino acids. The CDR3 region has the DNA TGTGCCATCAGTGAGGGAGGGGCCCTGGGCGAGCAGTACGTC. This codes for CAISEGGALGEQYV.

This clonotype is termed medium-sized. This chain links TRBV30 with TRBJ1-5, with no clear D. There are 12 residues in the CDR3. V was cut by 1 base and J by 7 bases, with 8 bases left in between. The germline CDR1 and CDR2 sequences are GTSNPN and SVGIG (reference sequence). The CDR3 loop is CAWSGPSQPQHF. The DNA of the CDR3 is TGTGCCTGGAGTGGGCCTTCCCAGCCCCAGCATTTT.

The CDR3 region has the DNA TGTGCCATCAGTGAGATGACAGGGGGCCCCACTGAAGCTTTCTTT. This sequence encodes CAISEMTGGPTEAFF. The J gene is TRBJ1-1, the V gene TRBV10-3; 10 bases are shared with TRBD1. This CDR3 contains 15 residues. The germline CDR1 and CDR2 sequences are ENHRY and SYGVKD. With 2 bases clipped from V and 4 bases from J, the junction kept 4 bases outside the gene matches.

The V gene is TRBV15, the J gene TRBJ2-5; no clear D gene. The V end was cut by 0 bases, the J end by 1 base, with 9 bases between. The germline gives CDR1 LNHNV, CDR2 YYDKDF (reference sequence). CDR3 length: 15 residues. In DNA, the CDR3 is TGTGCCACCAGCAGAGATTCGGCAGTCCAAGAGACCCAGTACTTC. Translated, it gives CATSRDSAVQETQYF. Looking up the rest from reference TRBV15 and TRBJ2-5 gives the full variable domain: DAMVIQNPRYQVTQFGKPVTLSCSQTLNHNVMYWYQQKSSQAPKLLFHYYDKDFNNEADTPDNFQSRRPNTSFCFLDIRSPGLGDTAMYLCATSRDSAVQETQYFGPGTRLLVL.

This clonotype rates as medium-sized. The V gene is TRBV5-1, the J gene TRBJ2-5, with 8 positions matching TRBD1. This CDR3 has 16 residues. With V trimmed by 0 bases and J by 3 bases, 7 bases remained unmatched. The germline V gene has CDR1 SGHRS and CDR2 YFSETQ. This chain's CDR3 is CASSLGARGQEETQYF. CDR3 bases: TGCGCCAGCAGCTTGGGGGCCCGGGGACAGGAAGAGACCCAGTACTTC.

This clonotype was seen more than once but under ten times. The V and J genes are TRBV19 and TRBJ1-3; 8 nucleotides agree with TRBD1. Germline V gene data show CDR1 as LNHDA and CDR2 as SQIVND (reference sequence). The ends lost 6 bases at V and 0 bases at J; junction bases unmatched: 1. The CDR3 contains 14 residues. The CDR3 sequence is CASRDRASGNTIYF. The DNA for the CDR3 is TGTGCCAGTAGGGACAGGGCCTCTGGAAACACCATATATTTT.

This chain uses TRBV6-1 with TRBJ2-5, with no clear D. Between the trimmed V and J ends, which lost 4 bases and 2 bases, there was a span of 14 bases. Germline-derived CDR1 and CDR2 are MNHNS and SASEGT. The CDR3 is 15 amino acids. The CDR3 DNA is TGTGCCAGCAGTGGGCCTAGGGCCACGCAAGAGACCCAGTACTTC. Translating it yields CASSGPRATQETQYF.